This T cell receptor beta chain is from a study of somatic mutations in cytotoxic T cells in rheumatoid arthritis. Study information: Patient blood (30 ml EDTA) was taken immediately after diagnosis and before treatment.

General study findings and limits: Statistically, CD8+ T-cell clonality was not significantly distinct between individuals with rheumatoid arthritis and age-matched healthy controls. TRBV07 showed slight underrepresentation in rheumatoid arthritis patients, unadjusted for multiple comparisons. Greater age accompanied higher CD8+ clonality in rheumatoid arthritis patients, a pattern that was absent in healthy controls.

The table came from immunoSEQ multiplex PCR; TCRdb's copy has only in-frame clones and leaves some out. The sample consists of roughly 18,000 clones, around 83% of them appearing once. With respect to this clone: Its target is unknown.

The germline V and J ends were trimmed by 5 bases and 4 bases, with 14 bases remaining between them. Per the germline V gene, CDR1 is SEHNR and CDR2 is FQNEAQ (reference sequence). This CDR3 is 14 amino acids long. The source of this sequence is an adult with rheumatoid arthritis. The chain joins TRBV7-9 to TRBJ1-2; D remains unclear. Sequenced sample: CD8+ T cells sorted from blood. The CDR3 loop reads CASSPISQLYGYTF. CDR3 nucleotides: TGTGCCAGCAGCCCTATATCCCAGCTCTATGGCTACACCTTC.